Listed here are 24 T cell receptor beta chains from one sample, sequenced in a study of cytotoxic CD8 clonotypes in ibrutinib-treated CLL. Measured with immunoSEQ multiplex PCR; TCRdb has only the in-frame clones, and not every one. The sample lists approximately 100,000 clones, roughly three quarters occurring once. The material was PBMCs, obtained after 24 months of ibrutinib treatment. The receptors originated from a human donor with chronic lymphocytic leukemia.

The rearrangement links TRBV28 to TRBJ2-7; the D is unclear. The germline V gene encodes CDR1 MDHEN and CDR2 SYDVKM. This CDR3 spans 13 amino acids. V lost 2 bases and J 6 bases, leaving 11 bases between the germline ends. The DNA for the CDR3 is TGTGCCAGCAGTTTAATTCCCCCCTCCGAGCAGTACTTC. Protein: CASSLIPPSEQYF. The variable domain in full, completed from reference TRBV28 and TRBJ2-7, reads DVKVTQSSRYLVKRTGEKVFLECVQDMDHENMFWYRQDPGLGLRLIYFSYDVKMKEKGDIPEGYSVSREKKERFSLILESASTNQTSMYLCASSLIPPSEQYFGPGTRLTVT.

The chain is built from TRBV2 and TRBJ2-7; 8 bases agree with TRBD2. CDR1 SNHLY and CDR2 FYNNEI come from the germline V gene. Unmatched junction bases numbered 9, after V lost 5 bases and J lost 0 bases. The CDR3 runs to 16 residues. The CDR3 DNA sequence: TGTGCCAGCAGTTACGGAGCGGGAGAGGGCTCCTACGAGCAGTACTTC. Protein product: CASSYGAGEGSYEQYF.

The V call is TRBV28, the J call TRBJ2-7, with TRBD2 identical over 7 bases. CDR1 is MDHEN, CDR2 SYDVKM, per germline. V shed 5 bases and J 3 bases; nucleotides not matched to a gene: 13. The CDR3 is 16 amino acids. CDR3 sequence (DNA): TGTGCCAGCAGTCTGGGAGGGCGTCGGCCGCTCTACGAGCAGTACTTC. Protein sequence: CASSLGGRRPLYEQYF.

The V and J genes are TRBV5-1 and TRBJ2-2; 9 bases align to TRBD1. Looked up from germline, CDR1 is SGHRS and CDR2 is YFSETQ. V shed 0 bases and J 6 bases; nucleotides not matched to a gene: 6. There are 16 residues in the CDR3. The CDR3 reads CASSLVSGQGSGELFF. The CDR3 DNA sequence: TGCGCCAGCAGCTTGGTCAGTGGACAGGGGTCCGGGGAGCTGTTTTTT. The full variable domain, with the rest looked up from reference TRBV5-1 and TRBJ2-2, is KAGVTQTPRYLIKTRGQQVTLSCSPISGHRSVSWYQQTPGQGLQFLFEYFSETQRNKGNFPGRFSGRQFSNSRSEMNVSTLELGDSALYLCASSLVSGQGSGELFFGEGSRLTVL.

This sequence joins TRBV6-5 and TRBJ1-2; the match to TRBD1 covers 8 bases. V lost 5 bases to trimming and J lost 5 bases; unmatched junction nucleotides: 7. This CDR3 has 14 residues. Per the germline V gene, CDR1 is MNHEY and CDR2 is SVGAGI. The CDR3 reads CASSLDRDPYGYTF. The CDR3 DNA is TGTGCCAGCAGTCTGGACAGGGACCCATATGGCTACACCTTC.

V gene TRBV7-2 combines with J gene TRBJ2-5, with 8 bases lining up with TRBD2. J lost 7 bases, V lost 1 base, and 2 bases had no gene match. Per germline, CDR1 SGHTA and CDR2 FQGNSA. The CDR3 runs 13 residues. In nucleotides, the CDR3 is TGTGCCAGCAGCTTAGACGCGGGGGGGACCCAGTACTTC. Protein sequence: CASSLDAGGTQYF.

The rearrangement joins TRBV7-9 to TRBJ1-3, with D perhaps TRBD1 (6 bases). CDR1 and CDR2 (germline): SEHNR, FQNEAQ (reference sequence). Trimming left V 4 bases short and J 2 bases short, with 18 bases between. CDR3 length: 17 residues. This CDR3 is CASSSGSLGGAGNTIYF. CDR3 bases: TGTGCCAGCAGCTCGGGGTCCCTAGGGGGAGCTGGAAACACCATATATTTT.

The V gene is TRBV2, the J gene TRBJ1-1; D not resolved. The CDR3 sequence is 14 residues long. Germline V gene lookup returns CDR1 SNHLY and CDR2 FYNNEI. V was trimmed by 2 bases and J by 0 bases, leaving 7 bases between them. CDR3 residues: CASSESGMNTEAFF. Written as DNA, the CDR3 is TGTGCCAGCAGTGAATCCGGGATGAACACTGAAGCTTTCTTT.

This clone was observed a single time. V gene TRBV28 combines with J gene TRBJ2-1, with 11 bases lining up with TRBD1. The CDR3 is 18 residues long. Trimming at V came to 10 bases and at J to 0 bases, leaving 14 bases not matched to a gene. Germline V lookup: CDR1 MDHEN, CDR2 SYDVKM. Written as DNA, the CDR3 is TGTGCCACCGCCGGGACAGGGGGGGATGCGGGCTCCTACAATGAGCAGTTCTTC. It codes for CATAGTGGDAGSYNEQFF.

The V gene is TRBV7-3, the J gene TRBJ2-1; tentative D call: TRBD2 (6 bases). The CDR3 is 15 residues long. V was cut by 3 bases and J by 7 bases, with 16 bases left in between. In germline, CDR1 is SGHTA, CDR2 FQGTGA. CDR3 region: CASSFQGTVGNEQFF. The CDR3 DNA reads as TGTGCCAGCAGCTTTCAAGGGACTGTAGGAAATGAGCAGTTCTTC. Full variable domain (missing parts from reference TRBV7-3 and TRBJ2-1): GAGVSQTPSNKVTEKGKYVELRCDPISGHTALYWYRQSLGQGPEFLIYFQGTGAADDSGLPNDRFFAVRPEGSVSTLKIQRTERGDSAVYLCASSFQGTVGNEQFFGPGTRLTVL.

The chain couples TRBV27 to TRBJ1-2; D ambiguous. The length of the CDR3 is 15 residues. Germline CDR1 is MNHEY and CDR2 is SMNVEV (reference sequence). The V and J ends lost 5 bases and 0 bases respectively, with 13 bases between them. This CDR3 reads CASSRQAVANYGYTF. The CDR3 nucleotides read TGTGCCAGCAGTAGGCAGGCGGTGGCTAACTATGGCTACACCTTC.

This sequence joins TRBV4-1 and TRBJ2-5, with 7 bases aligning to TRBD1. The tail of the sequence fits TRBJ2-7 better, so the J call may be wrong. CDR3 size: 15 residues. From germline, CDR1 is MGHRA and CDR2 YSYEKL. The CDR3 here is CASSQGTGASYEQYF. CDR3 coding DNA: TGCGCCAGCAGCCAAGGTACAGGGGCCTCCTACGAGCAGTACTTC.

This clone was counted once. The V call is TRBV7-2, the J call TRBJ1-2; the D is unclear. The CDR3 has 16 residues. V lost 1 base and J lost 2, with 14 bases in between. The V gene's germline CDR1 is SGHTA and CDR2 FQGNSA. CDR3 nucleotide sequence: TGTGCCAGCAGCTTAGTTACGGCGGTGCCCAACTATGGCTACACCTTC. Amino acid sequence: CASSLVTAVPNYGYTF.

This clone has only a few counts. This sequence joins TRBV27 and TRBJ1-1; 7 nucleotides match TRBD1. CDR3 size: 16 residues. Germline V gene sequence: CDR1 MNHEY, CDR2 SMNVEV (reference sequence). After removal of 8 bases from V and 5 bases from J, the junction contained 17 bases not matched to a gene. CDR3 sequence: CASCYRGRGGGTEAFF. CDR3 DNA sequence: TGTGCCAGCTGTTACAGGGGCCGTGGAGGGGGGACTGAAGCTTTCTTT.

This chain connects TRBV18 to TRBJ1-5; TRBD1 matches 8 bases. Germline V gives CDR1 KGHSH, CDR2 LQKENI. CDR3 length equals 16 residues. After removal of 5 bases from V and 4 bases from J, the junction contained 10 bases not matched to a gene. The CDR3 loop reads CASSSQGAWVNQPQHF. The CDR3 bases are TGTGCCAGCTCATCGCAGGGGGCTTGGGTGAATCAGCCCCAGCATTTT.

This clone has only one observation. The chain recombines TRBV6-6 with TRBJ1-5, with a possible D match to TRBD1 (5 bases). The CDR3 length is 15 residues. Germline V gene lookup returns CDR1 MNHNY and CDR2 SVGAGI (reference sequence). V was clipped by 6 bases and J by 2 bases, with 14 bases between them. The CDR3 region has the DNA TGTGCCAGCAGCCTGGGGGGTTTGGGCAATCAGCCCCAGCATTTT. It codes for CASSLGGLGNQPQHF.

The rearrangement uses TRBV4-1 and TRBJ2-7, with 8 nucleotides matching TRBD1. The CDR3 loop spans 16 amino acids. V shed 4 bases and J 0 bases; nucleotides not matched to a gene: 8. Germline CDR1 and CDR2: MGHRA and YSYEKL. CDR3: CASSRLQGVDSYEQYF. DNA for the CDR3: TGCGCCAGCAGCCGATTACAGGGGGTGGACTCCTACGAGCAGTACTTC.

The chain uses TRBV9 and TRBJ1-2; D may be TRBD1 (5 bases). Germline assignment: CDR1 SGDLS and CDR2 YYNGEE. Trimming shortened V by 0 bases and J by 2 bases, and 11 bases separated the two germline ends. The CDR3 contains 15 residues. The CDR3 bases are TGTGCCAGCAGCGTAGGGCTACAGGAGAACTATGGCTACACCTTC. It encodes CASSVGLQENYGYTF.

V gene TRBV4-1 combines with J gene TRBJ1-1; tentatively, D is TRBD1 (6 bases). Deletions cut 1 base from V and 1 base from J, with 7 bases between. The V gene's germline CDR1 is MGHRA and CDR2 YSYEKL. This CDR3 has 14 amino acids. Written as DNA, the CDR3 is TGCGCCAGCAGCCAAGCAGGGGCGAACACTGAAGCTTTCTTT. This encodes CASSQAGANTEAFF.

The genes are TRBV5-4 and TRBJ2-1; TRBD2 might be the D (5 bases). Germline CDR1 SGHNT, CDR2 YYREEE (reference sequence). The CDR3 has 15 amino acids. The V end lost 0 bases, the J end lost 7 bases, and 14 bases lay between the germline ends. The CDR3 bases are TGTGCCAGCAGCTTGGCGGCCTATACGGGGAATGAGCAGTTCTTC. It is translated as CASSLAAYTGNEQFF. Variable domain in full (rest from reference TRBV5-4 and TRBJ2-1): ETGVTQSPTHLIKTRGQQVTLRCSSQSGHNTVSWYQQALGQGPQFIFQYYREEENGRGNFPPRFSGLQFPNYSSELNVNALELDDSALYLCASSLAAYTGNEQFFGPGTRLTVL.

The J gene is TRBJ2-2, the V gene TRBV28, with D uncertain. CDR1 MDHEN and CDR2 SYDVKM come from the germline V gene. The CDR3 spans 14 residues. V lost 2 bases, J lost 0 bases, and 4 bases lay in between. CDR3 DNA: TGTGCCAGCAGTTTACCCTCGAACACCGGGGAGCTGTTTTTT. Translation gives CASSLPSNTGELFF.

The V and J genes are TRBV7-9 and TRBJ1-2, with D hard to call. The germline CDR1 and CDR2 sequences are SEHNR and FQNEAQ (reference sequence). Trimming removed 0 bases from V and 7 bases from J, with 12 bases in between. The CDR3 loop spans 14 amino acids. The CDR3 DNA reads as TGTGCCAGCAGCTTAGCAGCGACCTTGATTGGCTACACCTTC. Protein product: CASSLAATLIGYTF. The full variable domain, rest sourced from reference TRBV7-9 and TRBJ1-2, is DTGVSQNPRHKITKRGQNVTFRCDPISEHNRLYWYRQTLGQGPEFLTYFQNEAQLEKSRLLSDRFSAERPKGSFSTLEIQRTEQGDSAMYLCASSLAATLIGYTFGSGTRLTVV.

As for this clone: A junction end diverges from the germline sequence, so it may reflect a read error. This chain connects TRBV11-2 to TRBJ2-3; no definite D call. This CDR3 is 12 amino acids long. Germline CDR1 and CDR2: SGHAT and FQNNGV. This chain's CDR3 is CASSHDTDTQYF. The CDR3 DNA is TGCGCCAGCAGCCACGACACAGATACGCAGTATTTT. The full variable domain, rest sourced from reference TRBV11-2 and TRBJ2-3, is EAGVAQSPRYKIIEKRQSVAFWCNPISGHATLYWYQQILGQGPKLLIQFQNNGVVDDSQLPKDRFSAERLKGVDSTLKIQPAKLEDSAVYLCASSHDTDTQYFGPGTRLTVL.

The genes are TRBV27 and TRBJ2-1; 12 nucleotides agree with TRBD2. This CDR3 has 18 residues. CDR1 and CDR2 (germline): MNHEY, SMNVEV (reference sequence). V was pared by 4 bases and J by 9 bases, with 16 bases of the junction left unmatched. CDR3: CASSSTLSTSGRPREQFF. Here the CDR3 DNA reads TGTGCCAGCAGTTCAACCCTATCCACTAGCGGGAGGCCCCGTGAGCAGTTCTTC.